A selection of T cell receptor beta chains follows, all from one sample in a study of blood T cell repertoires in COVID-19. Data came from immunoSEQ multiplex PCR; TCRdb stores just in-frame clones and leaves some out. This table holds approximately 290,000 clones, about four fifths found once. The sequenced sample consisted of peripheral blood. The receptors come from a person aged 65 to 79 with COVID-19, enrolled during active disease. The CDR3 runs from the conserved cysteine through the conserved F or W.

15 TRBJ2-1 TRBV5-1 CASSERTNPYNEQFF
14 TRBJ2-7 TRBV7-9 CASSSQGSSYEQYF
14 TRBJ2-7 TRBV5-4 CASKTSGSSYEQYF
19 TRBJ2-2 TRBV11-3 CASSSTGTSGSRRTGELFF
15 TRBJ1-5 TRBV7-9 CASSSSDRPNQPQHF
15 TRBJ1-4 TRBV2 CASRAQEATNEKLFF
15 TRBJ2-7 TRBV11-1 CASSSTPTGSDEQYF
14 TRBJ2-2 TRBV5-1 CASSPSSVTGELFF
13 TRBJ1-5 TRBV30 CAWSYLGEGAQHF
15 TRBJ2-2 TRBV5-1 CASSLLQGNTGELFF